The clone carrying this TCR beta chain occurred a few times. Antigen specificity is unknown. Trimming cost V 6 bases and J 4 bases, with 15 bases left between them. Germline CDR1 is SGHRS and CDR2 is YFSETQ. The CDR3 spans 14 residues. The data were taken from a study of T-cell memory formation after mild COVID-19. Whole-study context: Across donors, TCR clusters were largely donor specific.

Study findings and constraints: What remained unconfirmed was the SARS-CoV-2 specificity of second-wave clones peaking on day 37. A second wave expanding day 15 to 37 was CD4+-biased; contracting clones were balanced. Some responding clones appeared in pre-infection memory, suggesting cross-reactive memory joined.

TCRdb itself ran the 5' RACE reads through MiXCR, one entry per CDR3 protein. The sample shows roughly 600,000 distinct CDR3 sequences, roughly 17% of them seen only once. This receptor was obtained from an adult woman who had mild COVID-19 (a few samples of this study predate the infection). Cell type and time point are not known. Sequencing was carried out using PBMCs or a T cell subset sorted from them (not recorded which). The chain has TRBV5-1 and TRBJ2-3, with D possibly being TRBD1 (5 bases). CDR3 nucleotides: TGCGCCAGCAAAGGGTCAGGGCCCCCAGATACGCAGTATTTT. Its translation: CASKGSGPPDTQYF.